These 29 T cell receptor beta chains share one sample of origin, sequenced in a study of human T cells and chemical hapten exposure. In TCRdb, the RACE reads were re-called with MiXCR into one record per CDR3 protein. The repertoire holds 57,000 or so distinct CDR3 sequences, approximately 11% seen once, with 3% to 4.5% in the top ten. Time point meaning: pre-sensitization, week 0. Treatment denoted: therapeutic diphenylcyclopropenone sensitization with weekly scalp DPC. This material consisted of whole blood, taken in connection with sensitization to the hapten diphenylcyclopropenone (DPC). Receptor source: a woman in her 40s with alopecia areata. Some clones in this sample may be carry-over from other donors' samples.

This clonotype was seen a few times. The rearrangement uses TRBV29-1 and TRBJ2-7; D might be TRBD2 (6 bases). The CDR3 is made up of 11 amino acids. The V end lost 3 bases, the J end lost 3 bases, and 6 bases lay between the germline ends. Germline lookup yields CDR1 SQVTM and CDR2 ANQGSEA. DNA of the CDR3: TGCAGCGTTGAGACTAGCTACGAGCAGTACTTC. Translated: CSVETSYEQYF.

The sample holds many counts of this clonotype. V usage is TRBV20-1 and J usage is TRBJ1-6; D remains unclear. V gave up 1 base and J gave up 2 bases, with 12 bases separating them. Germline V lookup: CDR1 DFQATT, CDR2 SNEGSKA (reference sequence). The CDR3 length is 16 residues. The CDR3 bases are TGCAGTGCTAGAGGAACCGACGAAGCCTATAATTCACCCCTCCACTTT. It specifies CSARGTDEAYNSPLHF.

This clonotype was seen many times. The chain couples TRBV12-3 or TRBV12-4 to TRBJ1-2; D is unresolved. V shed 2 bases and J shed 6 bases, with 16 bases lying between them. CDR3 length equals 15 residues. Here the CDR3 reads CASSLSRAPANGYTF. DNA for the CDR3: TGTGCCAGCAGTTTATCTAGGGCCCCGGCGAATGGCTACACCTTC.

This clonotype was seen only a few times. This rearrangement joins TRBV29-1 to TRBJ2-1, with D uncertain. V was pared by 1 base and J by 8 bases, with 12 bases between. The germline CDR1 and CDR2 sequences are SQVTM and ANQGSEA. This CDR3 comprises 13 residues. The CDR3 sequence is CSVEVVQSHEQFF. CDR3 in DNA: TGCAGCGTTGAAGTAGTACAGTCCCATGAGCAGTTCTTC.

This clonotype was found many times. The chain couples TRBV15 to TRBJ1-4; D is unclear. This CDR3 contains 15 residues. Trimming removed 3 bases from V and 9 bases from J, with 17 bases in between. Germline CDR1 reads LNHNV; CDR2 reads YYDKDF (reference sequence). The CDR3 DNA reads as TGTGCCACCAGCAGGTCACGGACTAGTAGTCAAAAACTGTTTTTT. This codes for CATSRSRTSSQKLFF.

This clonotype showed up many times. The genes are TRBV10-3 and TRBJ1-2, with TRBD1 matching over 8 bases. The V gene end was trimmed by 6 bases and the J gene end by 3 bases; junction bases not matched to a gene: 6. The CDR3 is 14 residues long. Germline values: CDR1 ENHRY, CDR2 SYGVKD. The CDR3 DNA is TGTGCCATCAGATCCGGGACAGGAGACTATGGCTACACCTTC. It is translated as CAIRSGTGDYGYTF.

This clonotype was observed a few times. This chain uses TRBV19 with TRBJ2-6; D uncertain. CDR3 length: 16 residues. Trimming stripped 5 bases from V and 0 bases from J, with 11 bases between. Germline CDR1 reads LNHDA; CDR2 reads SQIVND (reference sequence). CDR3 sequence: CASSEMGSSGANVLTF. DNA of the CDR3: TGTGCCAGTAGTGAGATGGGGTCCTCTGGGGCCAACGTCCTGACTTTC.

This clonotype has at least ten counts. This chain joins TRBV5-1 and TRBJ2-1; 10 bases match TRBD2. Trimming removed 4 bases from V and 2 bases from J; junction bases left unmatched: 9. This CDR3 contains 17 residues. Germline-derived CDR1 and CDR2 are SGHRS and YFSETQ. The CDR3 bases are TGCGCCAGCAGCGTGGGAACTAGCGGGGAAACCTACAATGAGCAGTTCTTC. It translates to CASSVGTSGETYNEQFF.

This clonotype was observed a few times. In DNA form, the CDR3 reads TGCAGTGCTAGGACAGAGTCGCATACGCAGTATTTT. Its protein is CSARTESHTQYF. The J gene is TRBJ2-3, the V gene TRBV20-1; D possibly corresponds to TRBD1 (5 bases). The germline CDR1 and CDR2 sequences are DFQATT and SNEGSKA (reference sequence). This CDR3 is built from 12 residues. Deletions cut 3 bases from V and 7 bases from J, with 11 bases between.

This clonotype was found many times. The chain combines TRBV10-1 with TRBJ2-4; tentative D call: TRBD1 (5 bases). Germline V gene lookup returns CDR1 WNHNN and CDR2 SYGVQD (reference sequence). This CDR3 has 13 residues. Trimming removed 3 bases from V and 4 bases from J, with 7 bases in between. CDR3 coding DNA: TGCGCCAGCAGTGAATCAGGGAAAAACATTCAGTACTTC. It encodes CASSESGKNIQYF.

Here the CDR3 DNA reads TGCAGTGCTAGAGATCCCCCACCGGGGAAGAACACTGAAGCTTTCTTT. Its translation is CSARDPPPGKNTEAFF. The chain employs TRBV20-1 and TRBJ1-1; D is undetermined. The germline V gene has CDR1 DFQATT and CDR2 SNEGSKA (reference sequence). This CDR3 region has 16 residues. With 0 bases removed from V and 1 base from J, the gap between germline ends came to 15 bases.

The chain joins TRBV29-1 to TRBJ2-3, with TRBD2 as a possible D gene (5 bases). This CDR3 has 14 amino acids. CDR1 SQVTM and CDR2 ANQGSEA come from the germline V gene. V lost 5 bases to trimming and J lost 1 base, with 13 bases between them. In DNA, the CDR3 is TGCAGCGTTCTCCCTAGCCTTGGCACAGATACGCAGTATTTT. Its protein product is CSVLPSLGTDTQYF.

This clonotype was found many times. This CDR3 reads CATSRDTTGQYF. The DNA for the CDR3 is TGTGCCACCAGCAGAGATACAACAGGGCAGTACTTC. This rearrangement joins TRBV15 to TRBJ2-7; tentative D call: TRBD1 (5 bases). This CDR3 spans 12 amino acids. The germline V gene has CDR1 LNHNV and CDR2 YYDKDF (reference sequence). V was clipped by 0 bases and J by 9 bases, with 9 bases between them.

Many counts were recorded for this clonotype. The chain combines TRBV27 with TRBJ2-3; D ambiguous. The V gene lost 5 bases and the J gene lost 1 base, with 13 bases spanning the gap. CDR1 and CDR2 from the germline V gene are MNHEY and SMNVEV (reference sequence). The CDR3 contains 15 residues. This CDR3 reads CASSLVWTGTDTQYF. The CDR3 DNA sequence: TGTGCCAGCAGTCTCGTTTGGACCGGCACAGATACGCAGTATTTT.

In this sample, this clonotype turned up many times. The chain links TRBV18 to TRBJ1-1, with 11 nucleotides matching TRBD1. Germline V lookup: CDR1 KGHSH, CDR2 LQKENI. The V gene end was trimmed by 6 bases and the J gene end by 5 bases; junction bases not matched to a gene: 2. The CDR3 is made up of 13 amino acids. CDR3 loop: CASSRDRGTEAFF. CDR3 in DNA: TGTGCCAGCTCGCGGGACAGGGGGACTGAAGCTTTCTTT.

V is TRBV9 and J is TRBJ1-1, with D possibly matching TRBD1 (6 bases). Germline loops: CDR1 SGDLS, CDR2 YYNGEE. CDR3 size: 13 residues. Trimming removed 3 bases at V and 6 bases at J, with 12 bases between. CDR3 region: CASSGGTYAEAFF. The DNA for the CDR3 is TGTGCCAGCAGCGGAGGGACATACGCTGAAGCTTTCTTT.

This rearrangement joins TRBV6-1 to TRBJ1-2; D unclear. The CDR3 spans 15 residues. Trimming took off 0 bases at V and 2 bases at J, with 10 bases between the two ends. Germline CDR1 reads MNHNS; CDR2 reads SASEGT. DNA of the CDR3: TGTGCCAGCAGTGAAGCTATGGGTGAGAACTATGGCTACACCTTC. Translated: CASSEAMGENYGYTF.

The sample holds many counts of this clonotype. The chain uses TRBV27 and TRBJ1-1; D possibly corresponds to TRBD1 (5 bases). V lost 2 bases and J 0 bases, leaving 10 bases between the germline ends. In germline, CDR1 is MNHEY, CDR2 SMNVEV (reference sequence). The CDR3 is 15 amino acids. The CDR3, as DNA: TGTGCCAGCAGTTTAGGGTCCAGGGTGAACACTGAAGCTTTCTTT. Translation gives CASSLGSRVNTEAFF.

The CDR3 loop reads CASSYRSGRGGSYNEQFF. The DNA of the CDR3 is TGTGCCAGCAGTTACCGATCGGGGAGGGGCGGCTCCTACAATGAGCAGTTCTTC. This sequence joins TRBV6-1 and TRBJ2-1; 7 bases line up with TRBD2. J gave up 0 bases and V 5 bases, and 13 bases lay outside the gene matches. CDR1 and CDR2 (germline): MNHNS, SASEGT. This CDR3 is 18 amino acids long.

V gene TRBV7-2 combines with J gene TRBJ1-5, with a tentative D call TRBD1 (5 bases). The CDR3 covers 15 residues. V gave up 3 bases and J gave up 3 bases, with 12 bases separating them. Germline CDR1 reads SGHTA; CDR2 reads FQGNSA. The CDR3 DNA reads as TGTGCCAGCAGCTTCTCGGGGGGAGTCAATCAGCCCCAGCATTTT. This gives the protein CASSFSGGVNQPQHF.

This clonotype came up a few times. CDR3 sequence: CASSPPSDEQYF. CDR3 DNA sequence: TGTGCCAGCAGCCCCCCTAGCGACGAGCAGTACTTC. V and J are TRBV7-6 and TRBJ2-7; D perhaps matches TRBD2 (6 bases). This CDR3 is built from 12 residues. Trimming took off 5 bases at V and 5 bases at J, with 10 bases between the two ends. Germline V lookup: CDR1 SGHVS, CDR2 FNYEAQ.

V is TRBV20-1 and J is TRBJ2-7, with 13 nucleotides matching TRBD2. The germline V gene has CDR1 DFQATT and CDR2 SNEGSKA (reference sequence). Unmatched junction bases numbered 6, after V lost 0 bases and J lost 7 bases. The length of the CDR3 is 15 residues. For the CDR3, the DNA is TGCAGTGCTAGAGAAGGACTAGCGGGAGCAAAGGAGCAGTACTTC. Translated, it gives CSAREGLAGAKEQYF.

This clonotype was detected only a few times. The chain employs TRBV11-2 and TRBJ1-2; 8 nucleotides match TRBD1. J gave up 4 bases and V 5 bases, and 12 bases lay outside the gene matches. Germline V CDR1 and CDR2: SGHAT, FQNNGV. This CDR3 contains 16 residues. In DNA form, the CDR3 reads TGTGCCAGCAGCCCGATGGACAGGGTAACCCTCTATGGCTACACCTTC. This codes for CASSPMDRVTLYGYTF. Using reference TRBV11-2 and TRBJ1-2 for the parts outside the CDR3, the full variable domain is EAGVAQSPRYKIIEKRQSVAFWCNPISGHATLYWYQQILGQGPKLLIQFQNNGVVDDSQLPKDRFSAERLKGVDSTLKIQPAKLEDSAVYLCASSPMDRVTLYGYTFGSGTRLTVV.

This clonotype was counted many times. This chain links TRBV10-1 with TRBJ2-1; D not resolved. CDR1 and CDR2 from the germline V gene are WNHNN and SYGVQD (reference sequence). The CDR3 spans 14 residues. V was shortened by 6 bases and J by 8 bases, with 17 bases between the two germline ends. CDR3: CASSDIGVWDEQFF. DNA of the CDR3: TGCGCCAGCAGCGACATTGGGGTCTGGGATGAGCAGTTCTTC.

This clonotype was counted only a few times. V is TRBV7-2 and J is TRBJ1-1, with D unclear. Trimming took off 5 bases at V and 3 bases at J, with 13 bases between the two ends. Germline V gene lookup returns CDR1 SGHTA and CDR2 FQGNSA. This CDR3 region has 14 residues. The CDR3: CASSLTDGYTEAFF. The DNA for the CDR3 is TGTGCCAGCAGCCTCACGGACGGGTACACTGAAGCTTTCTTT.

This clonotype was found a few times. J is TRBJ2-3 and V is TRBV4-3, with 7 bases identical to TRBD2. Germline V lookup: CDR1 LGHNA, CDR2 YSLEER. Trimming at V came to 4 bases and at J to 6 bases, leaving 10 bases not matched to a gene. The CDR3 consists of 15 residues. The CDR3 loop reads CASSPSGPGGDTQYF. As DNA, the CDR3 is TGCGCCAGCAGCCCCTCCGGGCCGGGAGGCGATACGCAGTATTTT.

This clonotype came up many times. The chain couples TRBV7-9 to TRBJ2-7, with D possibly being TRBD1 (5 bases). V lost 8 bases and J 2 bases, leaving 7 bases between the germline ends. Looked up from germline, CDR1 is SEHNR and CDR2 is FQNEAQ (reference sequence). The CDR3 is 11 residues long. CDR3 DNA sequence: TGTGCCAGCGGACAAACCTACGAGCAGTACTTC. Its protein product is CASGQTYEQYF. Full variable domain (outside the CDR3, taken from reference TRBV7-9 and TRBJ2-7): DTGVSQNPRHKITKRGQNVTFRCDPISEHNRLYWYRQTLGQGPEFLTYFQNEAQLEKSRLLSDRFSAERPKGSFSTLEIQRTEQGDSAMYLCASGQTYEQYFGPGTRLTVT.

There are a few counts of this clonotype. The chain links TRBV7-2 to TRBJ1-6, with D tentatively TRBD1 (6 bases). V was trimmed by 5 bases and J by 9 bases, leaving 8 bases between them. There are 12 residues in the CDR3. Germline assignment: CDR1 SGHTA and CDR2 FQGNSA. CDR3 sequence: CASSQTGSPLHF. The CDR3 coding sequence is TGTGCCAGCAGCCAGACAGGTTCACCCCTCCACTTT.

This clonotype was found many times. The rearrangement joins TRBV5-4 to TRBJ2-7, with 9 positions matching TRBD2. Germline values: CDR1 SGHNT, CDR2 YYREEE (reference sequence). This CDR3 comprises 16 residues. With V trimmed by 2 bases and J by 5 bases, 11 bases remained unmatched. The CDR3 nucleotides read TGTGCCAGCAGCTTTACAATTAGCGGGAGATCGAACGAGCAGTACTTC. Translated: CASSFTISGRSNEQYF.